The clone carrying this T cell receptor (beta chain) came up a few times. The data are from a study of T cells after yellow fever vaccination. TCRdb reprocessed the 5' RACE reads via MiXCR and lists one record per CDR3 protein. The sample has under 700,000 distinct CDR3 sequences, roughly a sixth seen once. The CDR3 is made up of 16 amino acids. The germline V gene has CDR1 MDHEN and CDR2 SYDVKM. Trimming removed 6 bases from V and 0 bases from J; junction bases left unmatched: 8. The clonotype originates from a man younger than 30 who received the YFV17D yellow fever vaccine. The sample consisted of PBMCs, taken 4 to 5 days after the first yellow fever vaccination. This chain connects TRBV28 to TRBJ2-4; TRBD1 matches 7 bases. The CDR3 reads CASSRQGDLAKNIQYF. In DNA form, the CDR3 reads TGTGCCAGCAGCCGACAGGGAGACCTAGCCAAAAACATTCAGTACTTC.